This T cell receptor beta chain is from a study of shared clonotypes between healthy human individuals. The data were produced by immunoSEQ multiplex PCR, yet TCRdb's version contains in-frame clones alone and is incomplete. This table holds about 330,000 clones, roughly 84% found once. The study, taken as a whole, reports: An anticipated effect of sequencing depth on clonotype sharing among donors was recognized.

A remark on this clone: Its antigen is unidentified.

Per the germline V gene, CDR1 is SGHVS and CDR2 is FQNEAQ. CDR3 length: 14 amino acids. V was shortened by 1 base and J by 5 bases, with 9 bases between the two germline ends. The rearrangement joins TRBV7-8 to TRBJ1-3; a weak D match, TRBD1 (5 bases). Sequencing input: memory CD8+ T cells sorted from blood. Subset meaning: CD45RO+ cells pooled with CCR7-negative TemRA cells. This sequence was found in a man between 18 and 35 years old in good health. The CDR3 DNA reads TGTGCCAGCAGCTTAGTTTTGGGGCGAAACACCATATATTTT. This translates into CASSLVLGRNTIYF.